Below are 7 T cell receptor beta chains sequenced from a single sample in a study of blood T cell repertoires in COVID-19. Method: immunoSEQ multiplex PCR; TCRdb's copy keeps in-frame clones and lacks some. The data contain under 300,000 clones, roughly 77% of them singletons. Sequencing input: peripheral blood. Every receptor here comes from a woman older than 75 with acute or convalescent COVID-19.

The J gene is TRBJ1-2, the V gene TRBV5-1, with 9 bases identical to TRBD1. V was pared by 4 bases and J by 2 bases, with 12 bases of the junction left unmatched. The CDR3 extends over 17 amino acids. Germline-derived CDR1 and CDR2 are SGHRS and YFSETQ. As DNA, the CDR3 is TGCGCCAGCAGCCCGAGAATAACAGGGGGCGCAAACTATGGCTACACCTTC. Residues: CASSPRITGGANYGYTF.

The V call is TRBV5-8, the J call TRBJ1-6; D is perhaps TRBD1 (6 bases). Trimming shortened V by 3 bases and J by 15 bases, and 10 bases separated the two germline ends. This CDR3 comprises 11 residues. Germline assignment: CDR1 SGHTS and CDR2 YDEGEE. CDR3 protein: CASSYRQDLHF. The CDR3 coding sequence is TGTGCCAGCAGCTACCGACAGGACCTCCACTTT.

The DNA of the CDR3 is TGTGCCAGCACGCAACAGGGGCTAGCTGACAATGAGCAGTTCTTC. Its translation: CASTQQGLADNEQFF. V and J are TRBV19 and TRBJ2-1; 7 bases agree with TRBD1. V gave up 9 bases and J gave up 5 bases; unmatched junction bases: 13. The CDR3 extends over 15 amino acids. Germline V gene sequence: CDR1 LNHDA, CDR2 SQIVND (reference sequence). Complete variable domain (other parts from reference TRBV19 and TRBJ2-1): DGGITQSPKYLFRKEGQNVTLSCEQNLNHDAMYWYRQDPGQGLRLIYYSQIVNDFQKGDIAEGYSVSREKKESFPLTVTSAQKNPTAFYLCASTQQGLADNEQFFGPGTRLTVL.

Details on this clone: Distinct nucleotide sequences in the sample also encode this CDR3. CDR3: CASSGRGTGELFF. The CDR3 DNA sequence: TGTGCCAGCAGTGGGCGGGGAACCGGGGAGCTGTTTTTT. The gene calls are TRBV2 and TRBJ2-2, with D possibly matching TRBD2 (6 bases). CDR1 SNHLY and CDR2 FYNNEI come from the germline V gene. This CDR3 region has 13 residues. V was clipped by 4 bases and J by 5 bases, with 8 bases between them.

This chain uses TRBV3-1 (or the pseudogene TRBV3-2) with TRBJ2-5; no clear D. The CDR3 runs to 13 residues. Germline V lookup: CDR1 LGHDT, CDR2 YNNKEL (reference sequence). The germline V and J ends were trimmed by 4 bases and 5 bases, with 11 bases remaining between them. CDR3 nucleotides: TGTGCCAGCAGCCGTAACTTATTGGAGACCCAGTACTTC. This translates into CASSRNLLETQYF.

This clone was counted once. J is TRBJ2-6 and V is TRBV9, with D possibly being TRBD1 (5 bases). CDR1 is SGDLS, CDR2 YYNGEE, per germline. There are 16 residues in the CDR3. Trimming took 4 bases from V and 0 from J, leaving 11 bases between them. Here the CDR3 reads CASSPRQLSGANVLTF. CDR3 in DNA: TGTGCCAGCAGCCCCCGACAGCTCTCTGGGGCCAACGTCCTGACTTTC.

In this sample, this clone turned up once. This sequence joins TRBV11-2 and TRBJ2-2; D remains unclear. Germline lookup yields CDR1 SGHAT and CDR2 FQNNGV. Trimming stripped 6 bases from V and 3 bases from J, with 14 bases between. The CDR3 extends over 15 amino acids. The CDR3 is CASRPSGVDTGELFF. The CDR3 nucleotides read TGTGCCAGCAGGCCGAGTGGAGTGGACACCGGGGAGCTGTTTTTT.